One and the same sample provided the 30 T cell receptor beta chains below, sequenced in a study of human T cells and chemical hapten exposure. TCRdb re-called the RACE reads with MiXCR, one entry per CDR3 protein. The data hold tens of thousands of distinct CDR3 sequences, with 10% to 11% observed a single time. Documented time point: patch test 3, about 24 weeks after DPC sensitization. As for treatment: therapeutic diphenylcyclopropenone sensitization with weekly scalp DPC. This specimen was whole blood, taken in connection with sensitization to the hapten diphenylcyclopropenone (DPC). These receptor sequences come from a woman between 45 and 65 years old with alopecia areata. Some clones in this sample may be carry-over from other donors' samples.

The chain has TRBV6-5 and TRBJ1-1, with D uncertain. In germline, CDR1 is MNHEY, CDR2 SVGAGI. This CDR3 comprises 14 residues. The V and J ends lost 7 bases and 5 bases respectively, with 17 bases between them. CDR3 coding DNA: TGTGCCAGCAAAGTAAGGCCCACCGGAACTGAAGCTTTCTTT. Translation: CASKVRPTGTEAFF.

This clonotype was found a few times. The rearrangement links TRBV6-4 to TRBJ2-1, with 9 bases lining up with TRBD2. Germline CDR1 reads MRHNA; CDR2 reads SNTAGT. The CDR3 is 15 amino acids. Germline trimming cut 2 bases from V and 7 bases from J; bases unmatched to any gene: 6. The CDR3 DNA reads TGTGCCAGCAGTGACAAGGCTAGCGGGATAAATGAGCAGTTCTTC. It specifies CASSDKASGINEQFF.

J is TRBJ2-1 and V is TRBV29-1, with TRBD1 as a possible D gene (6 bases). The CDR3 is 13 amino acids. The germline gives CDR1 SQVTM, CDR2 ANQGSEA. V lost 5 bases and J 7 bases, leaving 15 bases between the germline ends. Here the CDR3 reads CSVLTRGLNEQFF. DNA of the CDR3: TGCAGCGTTCTGACCAGGGGCCTAAATGAGCAGTTCTTC.

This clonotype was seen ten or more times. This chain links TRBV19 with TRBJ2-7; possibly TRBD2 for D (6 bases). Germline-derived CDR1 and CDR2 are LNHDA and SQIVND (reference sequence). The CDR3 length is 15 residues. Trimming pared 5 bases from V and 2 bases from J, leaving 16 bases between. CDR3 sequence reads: CASSYSGGAPYEQYF. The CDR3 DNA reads TGTGCCAGTAGTTATAGTGGCGGGGCCCCCTACGAGCAGTACTTC.

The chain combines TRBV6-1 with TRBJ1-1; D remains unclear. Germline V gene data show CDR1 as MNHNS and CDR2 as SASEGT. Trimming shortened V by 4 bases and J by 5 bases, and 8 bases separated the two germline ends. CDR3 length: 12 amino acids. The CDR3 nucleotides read TGTGCCAGCAGTGGGCTGATGACTGAAGCTTTCTTT. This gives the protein CASSGLMTEAFF.

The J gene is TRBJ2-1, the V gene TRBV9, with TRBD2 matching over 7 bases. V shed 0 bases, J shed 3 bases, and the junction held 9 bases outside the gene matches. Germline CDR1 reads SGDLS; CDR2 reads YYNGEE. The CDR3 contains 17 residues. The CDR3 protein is CASSVAFAGVSYNEQFF. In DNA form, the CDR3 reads TGTGCCAGCAGCGTAGCTTTTGCGGGAGTAAGCTACAATGAGCAGTTCTTC.

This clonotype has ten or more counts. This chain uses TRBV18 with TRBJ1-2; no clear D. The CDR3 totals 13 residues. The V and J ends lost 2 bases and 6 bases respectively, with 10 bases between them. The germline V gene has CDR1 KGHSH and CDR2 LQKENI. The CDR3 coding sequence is TGTGCCAGCTCACCAACGATGGCCGATGGCTACACCTTC. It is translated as CASSPTMADGYTF.

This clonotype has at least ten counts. CDR3 in DNA: TGTGCCAGCAGCTTAGTACGCACTGAAGCTTTCTTT. This codes for CASSLVRTEAFF. V is TRBV7-2 and J is TRBJ1-1; D is unclear. Trimming took 1 base from V and 4 from J, leaving 4 bases between them. The CDR3 is made up of 12 amino acids. Germline CDR1 SGHTA, CDR2 FQGNSA.

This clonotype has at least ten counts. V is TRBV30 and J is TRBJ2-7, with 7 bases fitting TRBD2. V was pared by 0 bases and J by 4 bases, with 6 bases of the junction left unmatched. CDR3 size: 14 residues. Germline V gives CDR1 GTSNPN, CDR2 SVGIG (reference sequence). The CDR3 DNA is TGTGCCTGGAGTGTCAGCGGGAAGTTATACGAGCAGTACTTC. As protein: CAWSVSGKLYEQYF.

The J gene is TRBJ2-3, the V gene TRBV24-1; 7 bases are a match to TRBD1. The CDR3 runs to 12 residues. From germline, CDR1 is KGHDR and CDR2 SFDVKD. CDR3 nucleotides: TGTGCAACGGGACAGAGCACAGATACGCAGTATTTT. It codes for CATGQSTDTQYF.

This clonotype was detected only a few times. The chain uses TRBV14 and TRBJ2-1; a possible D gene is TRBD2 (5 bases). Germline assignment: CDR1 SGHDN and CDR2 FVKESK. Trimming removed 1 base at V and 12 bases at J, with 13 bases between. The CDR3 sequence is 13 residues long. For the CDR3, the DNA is TGTGCCAGCAGCCAAGGACTCGGGGTAGGGCAGTTCTTC. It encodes CASSQGLGVGQFF.

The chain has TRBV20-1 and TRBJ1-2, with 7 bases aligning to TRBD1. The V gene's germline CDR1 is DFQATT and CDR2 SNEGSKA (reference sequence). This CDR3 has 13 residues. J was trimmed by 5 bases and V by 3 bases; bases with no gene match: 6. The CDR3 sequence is CSASGRGLYGYTF. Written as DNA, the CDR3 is TGCAGTGCTAGCGGGAGGGGGCTGTATGGCTACACCTTC.

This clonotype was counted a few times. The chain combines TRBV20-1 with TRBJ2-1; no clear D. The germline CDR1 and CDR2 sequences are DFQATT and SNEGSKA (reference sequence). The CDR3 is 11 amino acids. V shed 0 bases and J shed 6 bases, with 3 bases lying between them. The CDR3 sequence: CSARDLNEQFF. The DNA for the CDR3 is TGCAGTGCTAGAGATCTCAATGAGCAGTTCTTC.

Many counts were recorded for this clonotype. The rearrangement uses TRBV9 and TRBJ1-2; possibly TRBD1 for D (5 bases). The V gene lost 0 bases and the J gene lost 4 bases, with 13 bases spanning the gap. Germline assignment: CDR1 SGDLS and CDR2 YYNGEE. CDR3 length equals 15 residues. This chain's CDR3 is CASSVGDRVSYGYTF. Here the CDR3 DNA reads TGTGCCAGCAGCGTAGGAGACAGAGTCTCCTATGGCTACACCTTC.

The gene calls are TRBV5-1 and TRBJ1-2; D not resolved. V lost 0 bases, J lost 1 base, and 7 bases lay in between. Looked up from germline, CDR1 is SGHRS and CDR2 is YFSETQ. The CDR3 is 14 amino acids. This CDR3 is CASSLGDNNYGYTF. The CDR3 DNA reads TGCGCCAGCAGCTTGGGAGATAATAACTATGGCTACACCTTC.

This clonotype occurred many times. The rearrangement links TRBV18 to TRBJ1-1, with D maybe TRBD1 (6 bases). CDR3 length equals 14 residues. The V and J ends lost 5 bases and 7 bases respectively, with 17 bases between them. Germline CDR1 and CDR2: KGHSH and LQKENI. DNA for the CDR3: TGTGCCAGCTCAGAAAGGACAGAGGGGCTTGAAGCTTTCTTT. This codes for CASSERTEGLEAFF.

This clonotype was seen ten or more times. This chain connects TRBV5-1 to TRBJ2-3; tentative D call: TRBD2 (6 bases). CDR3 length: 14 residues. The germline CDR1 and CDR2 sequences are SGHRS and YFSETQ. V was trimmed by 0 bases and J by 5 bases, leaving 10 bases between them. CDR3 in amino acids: CASSLGEVGDTQYF. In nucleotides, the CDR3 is TGCGCCAGCAGCTTGGGGGAGGTCGGAGATACGCAGTATTTT. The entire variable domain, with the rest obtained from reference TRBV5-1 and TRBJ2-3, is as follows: KAGVTQTPRYLIKTRGQQVTLSCSPISGHRSVSWYQQTPGQGLQFLFEYFSETQRNKGNFPGRFSGRQFSNSRSEMNVSTLELGDSALYLCASSLGEVGDTQYFGPGTRLTVL.

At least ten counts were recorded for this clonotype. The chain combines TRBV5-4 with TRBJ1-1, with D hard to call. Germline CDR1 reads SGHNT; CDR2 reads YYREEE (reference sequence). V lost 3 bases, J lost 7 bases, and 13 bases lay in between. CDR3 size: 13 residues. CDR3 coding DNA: TGTGCCAGCAGCTCGTTCGCCGGAAGTGAAGCTTTCTTT. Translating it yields CASSSFAGSEAFF. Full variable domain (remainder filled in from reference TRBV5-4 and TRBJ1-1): ETGVTQSPTHLIKTRGQQVTLRCSSQSGHNTVSWYQQALGQGPQFIFQYYREEENGRGNFPPRFSGLQFPNYSSELNVNALELDDSALYLCASSSFAGSEAFFGQGTRLTVV.

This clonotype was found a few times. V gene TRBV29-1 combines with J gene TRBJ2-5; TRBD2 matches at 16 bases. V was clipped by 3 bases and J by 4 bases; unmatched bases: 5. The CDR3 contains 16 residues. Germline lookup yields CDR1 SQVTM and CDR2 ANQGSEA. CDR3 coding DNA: TGCAGCGTTGAGGGACTAGCGGGAGGGCCGAGAGAGACCCAGTACTTC. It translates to CSVEGLAGGPRETQYF.

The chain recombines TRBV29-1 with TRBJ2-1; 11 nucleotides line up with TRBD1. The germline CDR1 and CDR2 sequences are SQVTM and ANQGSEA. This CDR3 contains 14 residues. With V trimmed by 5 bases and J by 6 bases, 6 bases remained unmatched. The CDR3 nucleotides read TGCAGCGTTCGGACAGGGGGCAAAATCAATGAGCAGTTCTTC. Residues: CSVRTGGKINEQFF.

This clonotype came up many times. The CDR3 DNA sequence: TGTGCCAGCAGCCATTCAACACGGAGCTCCTACGAGCAGTACTTC. Encoded protein: CASSHSTRSSYEQYF. The chain couples TRBV3-1 to TRBJ2-7; D gene unclear. The CDR3 has 15 residues. Germline V gene data show CDR1 as LGHDT and CDR2 as YNNKEL (reference sequence). Deletions cut 3 bases from V and 0 bases from J, with 12 bases between.

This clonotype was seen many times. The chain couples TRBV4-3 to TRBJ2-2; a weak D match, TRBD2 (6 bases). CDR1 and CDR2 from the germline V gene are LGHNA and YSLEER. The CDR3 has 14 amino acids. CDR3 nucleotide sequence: TGCGTCGCGGGACCCACCCCGAGCACCGGGGAGCTGTTTTTT. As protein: CVAGPTPSTGELFF.

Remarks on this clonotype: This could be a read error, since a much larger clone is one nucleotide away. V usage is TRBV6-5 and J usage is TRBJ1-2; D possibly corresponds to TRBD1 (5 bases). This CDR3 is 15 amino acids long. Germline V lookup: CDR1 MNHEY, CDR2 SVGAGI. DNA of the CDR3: TGTGCCAGCAGTAACTCCTTGGGAGGGGCGCGGGGCTACACCTTC. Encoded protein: CASSNSLGGARGYTF.

The chain's CDR3 is CASSEYRASNQPQHF. DNA of the CDR3: TGTGCCAGCAGTGAATACAGGGCCAGCAATCAGCCCCAGCATTTT. The chain carries TRBV2 and TRBJ1-5; D possibly corresponds to TRBD1 (6 bases). The V gene lost 2 bases and the J gene lost 1 base, with 9 bases spanning the gap. Germline V gene sequence: CDR1 SNHLY, CDR2 FYNNEI. This CDR3 is built from 15 residues.

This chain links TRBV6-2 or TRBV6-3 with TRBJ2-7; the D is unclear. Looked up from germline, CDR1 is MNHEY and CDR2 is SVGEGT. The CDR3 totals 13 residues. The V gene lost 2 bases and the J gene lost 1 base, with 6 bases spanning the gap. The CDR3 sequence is CASSYERSYEQYF. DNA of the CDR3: TGTGCCAGCAGTTACGAGCGATCCTACGAGCAGTACTTC.

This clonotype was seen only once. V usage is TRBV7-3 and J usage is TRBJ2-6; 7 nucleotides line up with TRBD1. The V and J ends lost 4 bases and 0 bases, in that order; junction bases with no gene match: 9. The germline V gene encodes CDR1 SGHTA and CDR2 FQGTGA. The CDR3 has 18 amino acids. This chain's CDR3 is CASSSRTGTGSGANVLTF. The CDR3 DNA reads TGTGCCAGCAGCTCCAGGACAGGAACCGGCTCTGGGGCCAACGTCCTGACTTTC. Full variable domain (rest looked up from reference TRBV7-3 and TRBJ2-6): GAGVSQTPSNKVTEKGKYVELRCDPISGHTALYWYRQSLGQGPEFLIYFQGTGAADDSGLPNDRFFAVRPEGSVSTLKIQRTERGDSAVYLCASSSRTGTGSGANVLTFGAGSRLTVL.

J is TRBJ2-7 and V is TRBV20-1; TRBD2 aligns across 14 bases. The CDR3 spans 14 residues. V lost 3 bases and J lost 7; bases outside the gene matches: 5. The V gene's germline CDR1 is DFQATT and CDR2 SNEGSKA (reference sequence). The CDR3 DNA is TGCAGTGCTAGGGGACTAGCGGGAGTAGGTGAGCAGTACTTC. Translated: CSARGLAGVGEQYF.

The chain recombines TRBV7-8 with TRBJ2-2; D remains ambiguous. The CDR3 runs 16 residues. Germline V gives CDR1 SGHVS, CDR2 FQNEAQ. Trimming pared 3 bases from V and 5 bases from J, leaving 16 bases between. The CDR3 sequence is CASSFMAALGTGELFF. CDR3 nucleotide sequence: TGTGCCAGCAGCTTCATGGCGGCCTTGGGGACCGGGGAGCTGTTTTTT.

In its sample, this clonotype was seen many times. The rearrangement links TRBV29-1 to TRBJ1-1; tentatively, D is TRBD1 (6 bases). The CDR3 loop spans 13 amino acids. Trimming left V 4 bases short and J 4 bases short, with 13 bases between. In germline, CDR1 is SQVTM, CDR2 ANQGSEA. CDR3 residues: CSVAQGSGTEAFF. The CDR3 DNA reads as TGCAGCGTTGCCCAGGGGTCGGGCACTGAAGCTTTCTTT. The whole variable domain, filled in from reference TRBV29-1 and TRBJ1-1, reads SAVISQKPSRDICQRGTSLTIQCQVDSQVTMMFWYRQQPGQSLTLIATANQGSEATYESGFVIDKFPISRPNLTFSTLTVSNMSPEDSSIYLCSVAQGSGTEAFFGQGTRLTVV.

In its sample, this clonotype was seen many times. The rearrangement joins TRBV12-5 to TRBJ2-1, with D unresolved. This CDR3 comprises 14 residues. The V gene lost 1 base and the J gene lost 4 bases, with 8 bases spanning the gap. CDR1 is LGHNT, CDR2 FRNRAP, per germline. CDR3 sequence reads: CASGLEMGYNEQFF. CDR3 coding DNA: TGTGCTAGTGGTTTGGAGATGGGGTACAATGAGCAGTTCTTC.